The T cell receptor beta chain described here comes from a study of T cell repertoires in cytomegalovirus infection. Findings and caveats of the study: Ex vivo responses were dominated by HLA-C-restricted CMV-specific TCR beta clonotypes.

Germline V gene sequence: CDR1 MNHEY, CDR2 SMNVEV (reference sequence). The CDR3 runs to 15 residues. Trimming took off 1 base at V and 5 bases at J, with 14 bases between the two ends. TCRdb passed the reads through MiXCR, listing each CDR3 protein once. The top ten hold roughly a quarter of the sample, which has approximately 550,000 distinct CDR3 sequences, 16% seen once. This clonotype was counted only a few times. Its antigen is currently unknown. The gene calls are TRBV27 and TRBJ2-5; D may match TRBD1 or TRBD2 (6 bases each). Sequences were obtained from CD8+ T cells from PBMCs. The sequence was obtained from a human donor in good health (CMV status not recorded). Some clones in this sample may be carry-over from other donors' samples. The CDR3 nucleotides are TGTGCCAGCAGTTTATTGGGGGGCCGGGCGGAGACCCAGTACTTC. Residues: CASSLLGGRAETQYF.